One and the same sample provided the 25 T cell receptor beta chains below, sequenced in a study of tumor-infiltrating lymphocytes in glioblastoma multiforme. TCRB libraries came from RNA via three nested multiplex PCR rounds. MiXCR was run by TCRdb on the multiplex PCR reads, yielding one entry per CDR3 protein. The sample consists of 12,000 to 15,000 distinct CDR3 sequences, about 69% of them appearing once. Sample: brain tumor tissue. The receptors were sampled from a male donor with glioblastoma.

The chain has TRBV6-1 and TRBJ2-2; 8 positions agree with TRBD1. CDR1 and CDR2 from the germline V gene are MNHNS and SASEGT. V was pared by 6 bases and J by 6 bases, with 9 bases of the junction left unmatched. This CDR3 comprises 15 residues. The CDR3: CASSSGQGSAGELFF. CDR3 nucleotide sequence: TGTGCCAGCAGCTCCGGACAGGGATCGGCCGGGGAGCTGTTTTTT.

The V and J genes are TRBV20-1 and TRBJ2-5; D is perhaps TRBD1 (6 bases). In germline, CDR1 is DFQATT, CDR2 SNEGSKA (reference sequence). This CDR3 is built from 14 residues. Deletions cut 2 bases from V and 5 bases from J, with 15 bases between. DNA for the CDR3: TGCAGTGCTAGATCAGGGGCTGATTTGGAGACCCAGTACTTC. Protein: CSARSGADLETQYF.

CDR3 loop: CASTTLTLPNMQYF. The CDR3 nucleotides read TGTGCCAGCACCACCCTGACACTCCCAAATATGCAGTATTTT. The J gene is TRBJ2-3, the V gene TRBV28; no clear D. The CDR3 totals 14 residues. The V and J ends lost 7 bases and 11 bases respectively, with 22 bases between them. In germline, CDR1 is MDHEN, CDR2 SYDVKM.

Turning to this clonotype: The junction and the germline gene differ at one end; a read error may be behind it. V is TRBV6-5 and J is TRBJ2-7, with 8 bases aligning to TRBD1. The CDR3 is made up of 14 amino acids. Germline V gene lookup returns CDR1 MNHEY and CDR2 SVGAGI. CDR3 sequence (DNA): TGTGCCAGCAGCTTCGACAGGGGCTCCTGCGAGCAGTACTTC. This translates into CASSFDRGSCEQYF.

The chain combines TRBV6-1 with TRBJ2-2; 7 nucleotides match TRBD1. In germline, CDR1 is MNHNS, CDR2 SASEGT. The CDR3 has 14 amino acids. V was clipped by 6 bases and J by 8 bases; unmatched bases: 9. The CDR3 protein is CASRWDRLTGELFF. The DNA of the CDR3 is TGTGCCAGCAGGTGGGACAGACTCACAGGGGAGCTGTTTTTT.

The sample holds a few counts of this clonotype. The J gene is TRBJ2-1, the V gene TRBV11-2, with D tentatively TRBD2 (5 bases). Trimming removed 1 base from V and 4 bases from J, with 11 bases in between. Per the germline V gene, CDR1 is SGHAT and CDR2 is FQNNGV. The CDR3 has 15 residues. The CDR3 protein is CASSLVPSQYNEQFF. In DNA form, the CDR3 reads TGTGCCAGCAGCTTAGTTCCTAGCCAGTACAATGAGCAGTTCTTC.

The chain employs TRBV6-2 or TRBV6-3 and TRBJ2-7; D gene unclear. The germline V gene encodes CDR1 MNHEY and CDR2 SVGEGT. Trimming pared 7 bases from V and 5 bases from J, leaving 15 bases between. The CDR3 is made up of 13 amino acids. The chain's CDR3 is CASTEIGANEQYF. The CDR3 region has the DNA TGTGCCAGCACCGAGATAGGTGCTAACGAGCAGTACTTC.

As to this clonotype: An end of the junction differs from the germline gene, which may be a read error. The chain uses TRBV10-2 and TRBJ2-7; 13 bases agree with TRBD2. The CDR3 runs 17 residues. Germline V gene sequence: CDR1 WSHSY, CDR2 SAAADI. In nucleotides, the CDR3 is TGCGCCTGCAGCAAACTAGCGGGAGGGCCAGCCTCCTACGAGCAGTACTTC. Residues: CACSKLAGGPASYEQYF.

About this clonotype itself: A much larger clone lies a single base off, so this may be a read error. The genes are TRBV6-1 and TRBJ1-5; D not resolved. Per the germline V gene, CDR1 is MNHNS and CDR2 is SASEGT. This CDR3 spans 13 amino acids. Trimming took 7 bases from V and 5 from J, leaving 12 bases between them. In DNA, the CDR3 is TGTGCCAGCACTTCGAGGGAAGATCAGCCCCAGCATTTT. It encodes CASTSREDQPQHF.

This clonotype came up many times. The rearrangement joins TRBV20-1 to TRBJ2-1; weak D call: TRBD2 (6 bases). Germline CDR1 and CDR2: DFQATT and SNEGSKA (reference sequence). This CDR3 has 14 amino acids. The V end lost 6 bases, the J end lost 4 bases, and 16 bases lay between the germline ends. CDR3 bases: TGCAGTGCACCGACTAGTCGAAAATACAATGAGCAGTTCTTC. This encodes CSAPTSRKYNEQFF.

This CDR3 is CAISGGNEQYF. The CDR3 DNA reads as TGTGCCATCAGTGGGGGTAACGAGCAGTACTTC. This chain joins TRBV10-3 and TRBJ2-7; D unclear. The CDR3 runs to 11 residues. The ends were cut back, 4 bases at V and 5 bases at J, with 6 bases in the middle. Germline CDR1 and CDR2: ENHRY and SYGVKD.

The rearrangement links TRBV29-1 to TRBJ1-2; D is uncertain. V was clipped by 2 bases and J by 6 bases, with 10 bases between them. The CDR3 is made up of 12 amino acids. In germline, CDR1 is SQVTM, CDR2 ANQGSEA. The CDR3 region is CSVEYLRDGYTF. CDR3 sequence (DNA): TGCAGCGTTGAATATCTTCGGGATGGCTACACCTTC.

The chain combines TRBV4-1 with TRBJ2-5, with unresolved D. Trimming took 2 bases from V and 10 from J, leaving 14 bases between them. The CDR3 consists of 13 residues. Germline V lookup: CDR1 MGHRA, CDR2 YSYEKL. The CDR3 region has the DNA TGCGCCAGCAGCCAAATACATAGTTTGGACCAGTACTTC. The encoded protein is CASSQIHSLDQYF.

The V gene is TRBV11-1, the J gene TRBJ1-1; D might be TRBD1 (5 bases). The CDR3 runs to 17 residues. Germline V CDR1 and CDR2: SGHAT, FQDESV (reference sequence). V was pared by 1 base and J by 0 bases, with 15 bases between. The CDR3 loop reads CASSLGVPGAMNTEAFF. CDR3 sequence (DNA): TGTGCCAGCAGCTTAGGAGTCCCCGGGGCAATGAACACTGAAGCTTTCTTT. Full variable domain (missing parts from reference TRBV11-1 and TRBJ1-1): EAEVAQSPRYKITEKSQAVAFWCDPISGHATLYWYRQILGQGPELLVQFQDESVVDDSQLPKDRFSAERLKGVDSTLKIQPAELGDSAMYLCASSLGVPGAMNTEAFFGQGTRLTVV.

Worth noting for this clonotype: A read error may produce the germline difference seen at one junction end. The chain combines TRBV5-1 with TRBJ2-1; 12 bases align to TRBD2. The CDR3 sequence is 15 residues long. Germline assignment: CDR1 SGHRS and CDR2 YFSETQ. The DNA for the CDR3 is TGCGCCAGCAGGGGACTAGCGGGTATTGACAATAAGCAGTTCTTC. It encodes CASRGLAGIDNKQFF. Filled out from reference TRBV5-1 and TRBJ2-1, the complete variable domain reads KAGVTQTPRYLIKTRGQQVTLSCSPISGHRSVSWYQQTPGQGLQFLFEYFSETQRNKGNFPGRFSGRQFSNSRSEMNVSTLELGDSALYLCASRGLAGIDNKQFFGPGTRLTVL.

Note on this clonotype: A junction end diverges from the germline sequence, so it may reflect a read error. The rearrangement joins TRBV4-1 to TRBJ2-2; D perhaps matches TRBD1 (5 bases). Germline V CDR1 and CDR2: MGHRA, YSYEKL. The CDR3 covers 15 residues. CDR3 in DNA: TGCGCTAGCAGGGCGAGTGACAGAGCCACCGGGGAGCTGTTTTTT. Its protein is CASRASDRATGELFF.

This chain uses TRBV11-2 with TRBJ2-5; TRBD1 agrees at 7 bases. Germline V gives CDR1 SGHAT, CDR2 FQNNGV. This CDR3 contains 17 residues. The CDR3 loop reads CQQFDHRQGVLVETQYF. In DNA form, the CDR3 reads TGTCAGCAGTTCGACCACCGACAGGGCGTCTTGGTGGAGACCCAGTACTTC.

About this clonotype itself: One junction end does not reproduce the germline sequence, and a read error may be involved. V usage is TRBV29-1 and J usage is TRBJ1-4; D is perhaps TRBD1 (6 bases). The CDR3 has 14 amino acids. Germline CDR1 and CDR2: SQVTM and ANQGSEA. CDR3 bases: TGCAGCGTTGGGACAAGGGGGAGTAATGAAAAACTGTTTTTC. Its protein is CSVGTRGSNEKLFF.

On this clonotype: A much larger clone lies a single base off, so this may be a read error. J is TRBJ2-2 and V is TRBV11-1, with D unclear. This CDR3 region has 12 residues. V was cut by 2 bases and J by 7 bases, with 5 bases left in between. Germline V gives CDR1 SGHAT, CDR2 FQDESV (reference sequence). The CDR3 DNA reads as TGTGCCAGCAGCTTATTGTGCGGGGAGCTGTTTTTT. Translation: CASSLLCGELFF. Looking up the rest from reference TRBV11-1 and TRBJ2-2 gives the full variable domain: EAEVAQSPRYKITEKSQAVAFWCDPISGHATLYWYRQILGQGPELLVQFQDESVVDDSQLPKDRFSAERLKGVDSTLKIQPAELGDSAMYLCASSLLCGELFFGEGSRLTVL.

This clonotype was counted a single time. This chain joins TRBV11-2 and TRBJ2-1; no firm D call. The CDR3 sequence is 16 residues long. Trimming took 5 bases from V and 2 from J, leaving 16 bases between them. Germline V CDR1 and CDR2: SGHAT, FQNNGV. The DNA for the CDR3 is TGTGCCAGCAGCCCCGGGTGGTCCGACCCCTACAATGAGCAGTTCTTC. It translates to CASSPGWSDPYNEQFF.

A word on this clonotype: Since the CDR3 does not end with the conserved phenylalanine or tryptophan, this likely comes from a read error. The chain recombines TRBV4-1 with TRBJ2-7; 10 positions match TRBD2. CDR3 length: 15 residues. CDR1 is MGHRA, CDR2 YSYEKL, per germline. The CDR3: CAGSPRLAGSSEQYL. CDR3 DNA: TGCGCCGGCAGCCCGCGACTAGCGGGTTCTTCCGAGCAGTACTTG.

Concerning this clonotype itself: Here the CDR3 omits its conserved ending phenylalanine or tryptophan, so a read error is the likely source. The chain has TRBV20-1 and TRBJ2-3; 15 bases align to TRBD2. This CDR3 region has 20 residues. Per the germline V gene, CDR1 is DFQATT and CDR2 is SNEGSKA (reference sequence). The CDR3 DNA is TGCAGTGCTAGTCGCCCCGGACTAGCGGGGGGGCCGAGTAGCACTGATACGCAGTATTTG. This gives the protein CSASRPGLAGGPSSTDTQYL.

This chain uses TRBV6-5 with TRBJ2-5, with 10 bases lining up with TRBD1. Germline V gives CDR1 MNHEY, CDR2 SVGAGI. V lost 6 bases, J lost 4 bases, and 11 bases stayed unmatched. The CDR3 is 16 amino acids. CDR3 sequence (DNA): TGTGCCAGCAGAGCGGCCGGGACAGGGGTCCGAGAGACCCAGTACTTC. Translation: CASRAAGTGVRETQYF.

Worth noting for this clonotype: The junction differs from germline at one of its ends, possibly a read error. The V call is TRBV10-3, the J call TRBJ2-2; D may be TRBD2 (5 bases). Germline V CDR1 and CDR2: ENHRY, SYGVKD. The length of the CDR3 is 12 residues. Here the CDR3 reads CAISEDTGKLFF. CDR3 nucleotides: TGTGCCATCAGTGAGGACACCGGGAAGCTCTTTTTC.

The chain has TRBV20-1 and TRBJ2-7, with D perhaps TRBD1 (6 bases). V was pared by 3 bases and J by 5 bases, with 17 bases between. Germline CDR1 reads DFQATT; CDR2 reads SNEGSKA (reference sequence). The CDR3 spans 14 residues. CDR3 DNA: TGCAGTGCTAGTAGGCGAGGGGGTAGGGACGAGCAGTACTTC. Its protein is CSASRRGGRDEQYF.